This T cell receptor beta chain emerged from a study of blood T cell dynamics during melanoma immunotherapy. About the research overall: Standard first-line treatment here was pembrolizumab or nivolumab plus ipilimumab in metastatic melanoma.

This clone was detected a few times. Its antigen is as yet unknown. Every bulk PBMC sample received the same 350 ng of DNA. Only in-frame clones appear in the TCRdb table, and some are missing; sequencing was by immunoSEQ multiplex PCR. The repertoire holds a few thousand clones, with 88% as singletons. Trimming took 0 bases from V and 4 from J, leaving 12 bases between them. Germline CDR1 MGHRA, CDR2 YSYEKL. The CDR3 runs to 15 residues. Time point here: week 3, after first cycle of checkpoint inhibitor. Patients had no prior systemic cancer treatment, immunosuppressants or other active cancers. Findings and limits, study-wide: It remained unknown if the driving T cell clones were melanoma-specific.

The chain combines TRBV4-1 with TRBJ1-2; no definite D call. The clonotype originates from a human donor with melanoma. The sequencing here drew on blood, taken from a patient treated with checkpoint blockade. For the CDR3, the DNA is TGCGCCAGCAGCCAAGATGAATTGGCAGTCTATGGCTACACCTTC. This encodes CASSQDELAVYGYTF.